This TCR beta chain comes out of a study of T cell clonality in common variable immunodeficiency (dated by TCRdb to about 2015). For sequencing input, CVID and control samples contributed equivalent amounts of genomic DNA. For every sample, a 60 bp segment covering the rearranged TCRbeta CDR3 region was amplified and then sequenced. The immunoSEQ assay, a bias-corrected multiplex PCR combined with high-throughput sequencing, was used to amplify TCRbeta. In the authors' own workflow: Every unique nucleotide sequence was considered a clone and was annotated with V, D and J genes, copy number and frequency. Sequences were labeled productive if in frame, and non-productive if out of frame or containing stop codons. As previously described, clonality was calculated on the basis of Shannon's entropy. The predicted amino acid sequences of productive clones were used to derive the mean CDR3 Kyte-Doolittle hydropathy. Hierarchical clustering of scaled V gene usage was performed with the R hclust function using Manhattan distance and complete linkage. Sharing of clones by CDR3 amino acid sequence was evaluated through resampling of 12 repertoires per group over 100 rounds. The repertoires were searched for some 70 published EBV-specific TCRbeta sequences and almost 250 published CMV-specific TCRbeta sequences. After two CVID samples that produced fewer than 10,000 sequences were dropped from the analysis, around 40 CVID repertoires remained. This immuneACCESS table, as held by TCRdb, lists in-frame sequences with V and J called but not all clones. Of the missing ones, under half trace to an unresolved V gene in checked studies; the others have no known cause. D and trimming were read from the DNA, whereas the V and J calls and clone size are those reported in that table. The sample features 35,000 or so clones, and none is a singleton. Over 0.95% of the sample comes from the top ten.

Most CVID patients and most healthy controls were of Caucasian heritage. Heparinized peripheral whole blood samples of about 4.5 to 9 ml were obtained from each donor. Genomic DNA from adults with common variable immune deficiency (CVID) and from healthy adult controls was the source for sequencing TCRbeta CDR3 repertoires. The control group comprised about 22 healthy adult volunteers, roughly twelve female and roughly ten male, aged about 23 to 70 years with a mean age of around 37. To isolate peripheral blood mononuclear cells, diluted blood was subjected to density centrifugation over Hypaque 1077 or Ficoll-Paque. Genomic DNA was obtained from unsorted mononuclear cells using either Qiagen column purification or a centrifugation-based method. From the cysteine through the phenylalanine, the CDR3 covers 16 amino acids. Shown are 39 bases from within the CDR3, in frame from base 1. Sequences LGHNA (CDR1) and YNFKEQ (CDR2) are obtained from the germline V gene.

At least ten counts were recorded for this clone. This clone's antigen is unknown. An end of the junction does not agree with germline; a read error may underlie this. The missing CDR3 end, 3 residues past where the read stops, is filled in from the germline J gene. Overall study outcomes, separate from this receptor: TCRbeta clonality was higher in CVID subjects than in healthy controls (t-test p = 0.018), and the increase was most characteristic of about a third of subjects. Patient heterogeneity within the CVID cohort put limits on correlating repertoire features with clinical complications. Reportedly, TCRbeta sequences from CVID had fewer deletions and N-nucleotide insertions, and highly modified clones with 13 or more V deletions were absent from CVID. Even though DNA input was equal, the average per sample came to about 81,820 unique sequences for controls compared with around 32,000 for CVID samples. Fewer TCRbeta clones were shared among CVID subjects than among healthy controls (p < 0.0001). According to the authors, figuring out what caused the increased clonality in CVID would require sequencing the repertoires of T cell subpopulations.

Sequencing was done on a sample of peripheral blood mononuclear cells. Recombination linked TRBV4-2 to TRBJ1-2; 10 bases in the junction line up with TRBD1. The source is a person aged 18-70 years in good health. The CDR3 is CASSQTRQGAYYGYTF. The sequenced part of the CDR3 DNA is TGCGCCAGCAGCCAAACTCGACAGGGGGCGTACTATGGC.